The clone carrying this TCR beta chain was counted between two and nine times. Its antigen remains unknown. Orbital computed tomography, thyroid ultrasound, serum thyroxine and TRAb, and clinical symptoms together informed the diagnoses. The V gene's germline CDR1 is SGDLS and CDR2 YYNGEE. The CDR3 runs 17 residues. Trimming pared 3 bases from V and 1 base from J, leaving 16 bases between. The TCR beta CDR3 regions underwent amplification using RNA transcripts as the source. RT-PCR in the first round (using the HTBI primer set) targeted the TCR CDR3. In TCRdb, the multiplex PCR reads were re-called with MiXCR into one record per CDR3 protein. The table shows roughly 530,000 distinct CDR3 sequences, with 15% to 20% occurring only once. The data derive from a study of T cells in Graves' hyperthyroidism and ophthalmopathy. Study-wide findings and caveats: A model built on 13 V-J features separated ophthalmopathy from stable hyperthyroidism. Blood also held most thyroid clonotypes expanded beyond 0.001.

This receptor was obtained from a woman aged 18-29 years with Graves' ophthalmopathy. The genes are TRBV9 and TRBJ2-2, with D perhaps matching TRBD2 (5 bases). Sequenced: blood. For the CDR3, the DNA is TGTGCCAGCAGCGACTCAATTATAAGCGGGAACACCGGGGAGCTGTTTTTT. Residues: CASSDSIISGNTGELFF.